This TCR beta chain was recovered during a study of T cell clusters in autoimmune cytopenias. Study overall: The mean age of healthy donor controls was approximately 50 years, the median roughly 59 years. Notes on the study in general: Clustering suggested that physiological T cell clusters were missing in primary autoimmune cytopenia patients. TRB repertoire shifts in secondary cytopenia and chronic lymphocytic leukemia mostly reflected lymphoma, not autoimmunity.

Germline lookup yields CDR1 MNHEY and CDR2 SVGAGI. The CDR3 loop spans 16 amino acids. This clonotype is called medium-sized based on its frequency. Its antigen is not identified. TRB rearrangements were amplified by touch-down multiplex PCR with mixed TRB-A/B primers. With the multiplex PCR reads reprocessed, TCRdb shows one record per CDR3 protein and no DNA. Recorded for this sample: about 4,500 distinct CDR3 sequences. Each sample's input was approximately 270 ng genomic DNA, some 38,000 genome equivalents. These data also formed part of another study, on T cell repertoires in aging, cancer and after chemotherapy. From that second work: In each cancer cohort, median generation probability increased across chemotherapy, suggesting thymic output rebounded.

The sequencing sample was made of peripheral blood. The TCR originated in a human donor in good health. The V gene is TRBV6-5, the J gene TRBJ2-3; without DNA, the TCRdb call of TRBD1 cannot be checked. The CDR3 sequence: CASSYRTGGLTDTQYF.